These 27 T cell receptor beta chains came from one sample sequenced in a study of blood T cell repertoires in COVID-19. The repertoire was sequenced with immunoSEQ multiplex PCR; TCRdb's copy has only in-frame clones and lacks some. The table lists hundreds of thousands of clones, roughly 85% of them singletons. The sample taken for sequencing was PBMCs or T cells enriched from blood (not recorded which). The receptors were gathered from a man aged 35 to 55 who had recovered from COVID-19.

This chain joins TRBV5-1 and TRBJ2-1; 7 bases are shared with TRBD2. The junction had 11 bases not matched to a gene; V was cut back by 0 bases and J by 5 bases. This CDR3 region has 17 residues. Germline V lookup: CDR1 SGHRS, CDR2 YFSETQ. The CDR3 here is CASSLAMWEGLNNEQFF. CDR3 DNA: TGCGCCAGCAGCTTGGCGATGTGGGAGGGCCTGAACAATGAGCAGTTCTTC. The whole variable domain, remainder taken from reference TRBV5-1 and TRBJ2-1, is KAGVTQTPRYLIKTRGQQVTLSCSPISGHRSVSWYQQTPGQGLQFLFEYFSETQRNKGNFPGRFSGRQFSNSRSEMNVSTLELGDSALYLCASSLAMWEGLNNEQFFGPGTRLTVL.

V is TRBV12-3 or TRBV12-4 and J is TRBJ1-1; the match to TRBD1 covers 7 bases. The CDR3 spans 13 residues. V lost 3 bases and J lost 11; bases outside the gene matches: 9. The DNA of the CDR3 is TGTGCCAGCAGTTTGGCGACAGGGAACGGGGCTTTCTTT. Its protein is CASSLATGNGAFF.

V is TRBV6-1 and J is TRBJ2-3; TRBD2 matches 9 bases. CDR3 length: 17 residues. Per the germline V gene, CDR1 is MNHNS and CDR2 is SASEGT. Trimming removed 2 bases from V and 8 bases from J; junction bases left unmatched: 14. The CDR3 protein is CASSESGISGSRSTQYF. The DNA for the CDR3 is TGTGCCAGCAGTGAATCTGGAATTAGCGGGAGTCGGAGTACGCAGTATTTT.

The count of this clone is one. This chain uses TRBV27 with TRBJ1-1; D remains unclear. Between the trimmed V and J ends, which lost 7 bases and 4 bases, there was a span of 7 bases. CDR1 is MNHEY and CDR2 is SMNVEV in the germline V gene (reference sequence). The length of the CDR3 is 11 residues. CDR3: CASTRGTEAFF. CDR3 DNA sequence: TGTGCCAGCACCCGGGGCACTGAAGCTTTCTTT.

This chain joins TRBV7-9 and TRBJ2-7, with D perhaps TRBD2 (5 bases). Looked up from germline, CDR1 is SEHNR and CDR2 is FQNEAQ (reference sequence). The CDR3 consists of 15 residues. V was pared by 0 bases and J by 2 bases, with 11 bases between. The CDR3 loop is CASSLAIASTYEQYF. CDR3 in DNA: TGTGCCAGCAGCTTAGCGATAGCGTCTACCTACGAGCAGTACTTC.

The chain links TRBV7-2 to TRBJ1-5; D may be TRBD1 (6 bases). The length of the CDR3 is 15 residues. V was shortened by 0 bases and J by 4 bases, with 10 bases between the two germline ends. Germline CDR1 SGHTA, CDR2 FQGNSA. CDR3 sequence (DNA): TGTGCCAGCAGCTTAGCTCCCAGGGGTAATCAGCCCCAGCATTTT. The encoded protein is CASSLAPRGNQPQHF. Looking up the rest from reference TRBV7-2 and TRBJ1-5 gives the full variable domain: GAGVSQSPSNKVTEKGKDVELRCDPISGHTALYWYRQSLGQGLEFLIYFQGNSAPDKSGLPSDRFSAERTGGSVSTLTIQRTQQEDSAVYLCASSLAPRGNQPQHFGDGTRLSIL.

The rearrangement joins TRBV5-4 to TRBJ2-7, with D hard to call. V shed 2 bases and J shed 6 bases, with 12 bases lying between them. This CDR3 contains 13 residues. Germline V lookup: CDR1 SGHNT, CDR2 YYREEE (reference sequence). CDR3 bases: TGTGCCAGCAGCTTTTTTATATCTCGCGAGCAGTACTTC. Translation: CASSFFISREQYF.

This clone showed up just a few times. The chain couples TRBV14 to TRBJ2-7, with D perhaps TRBD2 (6 bases). Germline V gene lookup returns CDR1 SGHDN and CDR2 FVKESK. The CDR3 contains 11 residues. The V and J ends lost 4 bases and 6 bases respectively, with 7 bases between them. In nucleotides, the CDR3 is TGTGCCAGCAGCCGGGGGGTCGAGCAGTACTTC. It codes for CASSRGVEQYF.

This rearrangement joins TRBV20-1 to TRBJ1-1, with a possible D match to TRBD1 (6 bases). V gave up 6 bases and J gave up 6 bases, with 11 bases separating them. CDR3 length: 11 residues. In germline, CDR1 is DFQATT, CDR2 SNEGSKA (reference sequence). CDR3 sequence (DNA): TGCAGTGCCGGACAGTTTCCTGAAGCTTTCTTT. Protein sequence: CSAGQFPEAFF.

This clone has only a few counts. The chain combines TRBV4-1 with TRBJ1-2; 8 bases are shared with TRBD1. J lost 8 bases, V lost 4 bases, and 9 bases had no gene match. CDR1 is MGHRA and CDR2 is YSYEKL in the germline V gene. This CDR3 region has 14 residues. The CDR3 region has the DNA TGCGCCAGCAGCCCTGCAGGGGGCCGGGGAGGCTACACCTTC. Translated: CASSPAGGRGGYTF.

The chain uses TRBV2 and TRBJ1-2; 7 bases line up with TRBD1. The CDR3 is 13 residues long. From germline, CDR1 is SNHLY and CDR2 FYNNEI. The J segment lost 5 bases and the V segment lost 5 bases, leaving 5 bases of the junction unmatched. The CDR3 protein is CASSTGARYGYTF. CDR3 sequence (DNA): TGTGCCAGCAGTACAGGGGCTCGGTATGGCTACACCTTC.

The chain employs TRBV30 and TRBJ1-1; D is unclear. Trimming stripped 3 bases from V and 0 bases from J, with 8 bases between. This CDR3 comprises 13 residues. Per germline, CDR1 GTSNPN and CDR2 SVGIG (reference sequence). CDR3 sequence (DNA): TGTGCCTGGAGCGTTCAGATGAACACTGAAGCTTTCTTT. Its protein is CAWSVQMNTEAFF.

The DNA of the CDR3 is TGTGCCAGCACGGCCGGGACAGGGGGCCGAGAGACCCAGTACTTC. Protein: CASTAGTGGRETQYF. The chain links TRBV7-6 to TRBJ2-5; 12 bases agree with TRBD1. Germline V gives CDR1 SGHVS, CDR2 FNYEAQ. V was clipped by 7 bases and J by 4 bases; unmatched bases: 7. The CDR3 has 15 amino acids.

CDR3 in DNA: TGTGCCACCAGTGATGGGGGACACTCAAACCCCAGCAATCAGCCCCAGCATTTT. Residues: CATSDGGHSNPSNQPQHF. The chain combines TRBV24-1 with TRBJ1-5; tentative D call: TRBD1 (6 bases). Looked up from germline, CDR1 is KGHDR and CDR2 is SFDVKD. This CDR3 region has 18 residues. The V gene lost 3 bases and the J gene lost 1 base, with 18 bases spanning the gap.

In this sample, this clone turned up a few times. The chain uses TRBV20-1 and TRBJ1-4; D is undetermined. V lost 3 bases, J lost 8 bases, and 10 bases lay in between. Germline CDR1 DFQATT, CDR2 SNEGSKA (reference sequence). The CDR3 has 12 amino acids. The CDR3 protein is CSASGSKEKLFF. In DNA, the CDR3 is TGCAGTGCTAGTGGTAGTAAGGAAAAACTGTTTTTT.

This chain uses TRBV14 with TRBJ1-1; D perhaps matches TRBD1 (6 bases). Trimming took off 0 bases at V and 0 bases at J, with 11 bases between the two ends. The CDR3 is made up of 16 amino acids. CDR1 and CDR2 (germline): SGHDN, FVKESK. The CDR3 loop is CASSQDLGQMNTEAFF. The CDR3 DNA follows: TGTGCCAGCAGCCAAGATCTCGGACAGATGAACACTGAAGCTTTCTTT.

This clone has just one count. The rearrangement links TRBV18 to TRBJ2-7, with D possibly matching TRBD1 (6 bases). Per germline, CDR1 KGHSH and CDR2 LQKENI. V was trimmed by 1 base and J by 6 bases, leaving 10 bases between them. This CDR3 has 13 residues. The CDR3 is CASSPRQDGEQYF. The CDR3 nucleotides are TGTGCCAGCTCACCACGACAGGACGGCGAGCAGTACTTC.

Worth noting for this clone: Other DNA sequences in the sample encode the same CDR3. The V gene is TRBV5-1, the J gene TRBJ2-7; D not resolved. The germline CDR1 and CDR2 sequences are SGHRS and YFSETQ. This CDR3 region has 13 residues. Trimming pared 0 bases from V and 1 base from J, leaving 5 bases between. The CDR3 DNA reads TGCGCCAGCAGCTTGGGCCAGTCCTACGAGCAGTACTTC. Translation gives CASSLGQSYEQYF.

The V and J genes are TRBV5-1 and TRBJ2-2, with 8 nucleotides matching TRBD2. The CDR3 covers 15 residues. V lost 2 bases and J lost 4; bases outside the gene matches: 4. Germline V gene sequence: CDR1 SGHRS, CDR2 YFSETQ. This CDR3 is CASSFGGTSTGELFF. The CDR3 DNA reads as TGCGCCAGCAGCTTCGGAGGGACTAGCACCGGGGAGCTGTTTTTT.

At least ten counts were recorded for this clone. The rearrangement uses TRBV6-5 and TRBJ1-2; D remains ambiguous. V was trimmed by 2 bases and J by 4 bases, leaving 11 bases between them. The CDR3 consists of 14 residues. The germline V gene encodes CDR1 MNHEY and CDR2 SVGAGI. The CDR3 is CASSYRDRFYGYTF. The CDR3 DNA is TGTGCCAGCAGTTACCGGGATCGCTTCTATGGCTACACCTTC.

The V call is TRBV5-1, the J call TRBJ1-1; D ambiguous. The germline V gene has CDR1 SGHRS and CDR2 YFSETQ. The ends were cut back, 3 bases at V and 7 bases at J, with 7 bases in the middle. The CDR3 extends over 11 amino acids. In DNA, the CDR3 is TGCGCCAGCAGCTCTGCCGGTGAAGCTTTCTTT. Translating it yields CASSSAGEAFF.

The chain has TRBV19 and TRBJ2-7, with D possibly TRBD2 on 5 matching bases. Trimming cost V 6 bases and J 3 bases, with 12 bases left between them. The CDR3 extends over 13 amino acids. Germline values: CDR1 LNHDA, CDR2 SQIVND (reference sequence). CDR3 loop: CASSSAAGYEQYF. CDR3 bases: TGTGCCAGTAGCTCCGCTGCGGGCTACGAGCAGTACTTC.

The chain employs TRBV20-1 and TRBJ2-7, with D tentatively TRBD1 (5 bases). Germline assignment: CDR1 DFQATT and CDR2 SNEGSKA (reference sequence). With 3 bases removed from V and 2 bases from J, the gap between germline ends came to 8 bases. This CDR3 contains 12 residues. The CDR3 loop is CSASKGTYEQYF. The CDR3, as DNA: TGCAGTGCTAGTAAGGGGACCTACGAGCAGTACTTC.

About this clone: One end of the junction fails to match germline, which may point to a read error. The V call is TRBV7-7, the J call TRBJ2-2, with TRBD1 matching 8 bases. This CDR3 is built from 17 residues. Germline V CDR1 and CDR2: SSHAT, FNYEAQ (reference sequence). The CDR3 coding sequence is TGTGCTAGCAGCTCGGTCCAGGGGGCGCCTAACACCGGGGAGCTGTTTTTT. This translates into CASSSVQGAPNTGELFF.

This chain uses TRBV5-1 with TRBJ2-3, with 7 bases that match TRBD2. The CDR3 totals 16 residues. The V gene end was trimmed by 0 bases and the J gene end by 3 bases; junction bases not matched to a gene: 7. Germline CDR1 reads SGHRS; CDR2 reads YFSETQ. The CDR3 spells CASSLVVGGSTDTQYF. CDR3 in DNA: TGCGCCAGCAGCTTGGTCGTGGGAGGGAGTACAGATACGCAGTATTTT. Using reference TRBV5-1 and TRBJ2-3 for the parts outside the CDR3, the full variable domain is KAGVTQTPRYLIKTRGQQVTLSCSPISGHRSVSWYQQTPGQGLQFLFEYFSETQRNKGNFPGRFSGRQFSNSRSEMNVSTLELGDSALYLCASSLVVGGSTDTQYFGPGTRLTVL.

The rearrangement links TRBV6-5 to TRBJ2-4, with 8 bases that match TRBD1. With V trimmed by 6 bases and J by 9 bases, 7 bases remained unmatched. In germline, CDR1 is MNHEY, CDR2 SVGAGI. The CDR3 is made up of 13 amino acids. CDR3 DNA sequence: TGTGCCAGCAGCCAGGACAGGGCGGGCATTCAGTACTTC. Residues: CASSQDRAGIQYF.

The chain has TRBV19 and TRBJ2-3, with 11 bases matching TRBD2. The length of the CDR3 is 16 residues. Losses at the gene ends were 4 bases for V and 2 bases for J; bases not matched to a gene: 5. Germline V gives CDR1 LNHDA, CDR2 SQIVND (reference sequence). CDR3 protein: CASSKGLAEPTDTQYF. CDR3 nucleotide sequence: TGTGCCAGTAGTAAGGGACTAGCGGAACCCACAGATACGCAGTATTTT. The full variable domain, completed using reference TRBV19 and TRBJ2-3, is DGGITQSPKYLFRKEGQNVTLSCEQNLNHDAMYWYRQDPGQGLRLIYYSQIVNDFQKGDIAEGYSVSREKKESFPLTVTSAQKNPTAFYLCASSKGLAEPTDTQYFGPGTRLTVL.